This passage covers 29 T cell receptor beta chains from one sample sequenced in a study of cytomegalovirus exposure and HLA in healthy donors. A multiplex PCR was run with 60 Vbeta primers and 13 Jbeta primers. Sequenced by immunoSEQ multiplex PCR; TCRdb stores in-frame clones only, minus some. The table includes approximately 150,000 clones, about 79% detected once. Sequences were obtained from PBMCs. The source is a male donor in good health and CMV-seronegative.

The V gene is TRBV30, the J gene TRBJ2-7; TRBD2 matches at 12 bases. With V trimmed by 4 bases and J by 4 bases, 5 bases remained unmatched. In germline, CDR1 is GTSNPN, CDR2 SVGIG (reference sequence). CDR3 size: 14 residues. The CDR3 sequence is CAWTSGRAGYEQYF. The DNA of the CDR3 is TGTGCCTGGACTAGCGGGAGGGCAGGTTACGAGCAGTACTTC.

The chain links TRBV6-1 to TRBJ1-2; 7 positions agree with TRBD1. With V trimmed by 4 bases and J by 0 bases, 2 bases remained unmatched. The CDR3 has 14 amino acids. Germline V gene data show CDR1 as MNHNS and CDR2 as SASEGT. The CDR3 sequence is CASSGQGANYGYTF. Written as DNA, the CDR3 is TGTGCCAGCAGTGGACAGGGCGCTAACTATGGCTACACCTTC.

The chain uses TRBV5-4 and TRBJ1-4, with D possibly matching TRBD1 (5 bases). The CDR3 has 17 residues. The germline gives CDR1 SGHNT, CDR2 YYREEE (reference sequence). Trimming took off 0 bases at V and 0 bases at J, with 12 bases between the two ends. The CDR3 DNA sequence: TGTGCCAGCAGCTTGGCTGCGGGGGGTGCAACTAATGAAAAACTGTTTTTT. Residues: CASSLAAGGATNEKLFF. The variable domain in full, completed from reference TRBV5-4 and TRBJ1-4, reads ETGVTQSPTHLIKTRGQQVTLRCSSQSGHNTVSWYQQALGQGPQFIFQYYREEENGRGNFPPRFSGLQFPNYSSELNVNALELDDSALYLCASSLAAGGATNEKLFFGSGTQLSVL.

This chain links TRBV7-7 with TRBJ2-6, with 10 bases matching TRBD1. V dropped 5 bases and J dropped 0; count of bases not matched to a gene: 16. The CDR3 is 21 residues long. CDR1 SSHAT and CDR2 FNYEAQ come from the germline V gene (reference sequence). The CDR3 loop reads CASSDTGTGAPINSGANVLTF. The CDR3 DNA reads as TGTGCCAGCAGCGACACCGGGACAGGGGCTCCTATTAACTCTGGGGCCAACGTCCTGACTTTC.

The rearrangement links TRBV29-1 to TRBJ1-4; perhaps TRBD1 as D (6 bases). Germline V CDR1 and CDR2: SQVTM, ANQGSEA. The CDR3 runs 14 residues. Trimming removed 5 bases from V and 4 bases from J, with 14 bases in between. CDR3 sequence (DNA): TGCAGCGTTCGACAGGACAGCCATAATGAAAAACTGTTTTTT. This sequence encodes CSVRQDSHNEKLFF.

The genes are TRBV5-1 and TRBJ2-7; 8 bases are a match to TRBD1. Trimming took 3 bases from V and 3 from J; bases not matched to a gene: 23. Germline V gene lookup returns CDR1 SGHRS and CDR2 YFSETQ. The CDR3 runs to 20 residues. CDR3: CASSYPQGAGGAGGVYEQYF. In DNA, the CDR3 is TGCGCCAGCAGCTACCCCCAGGGGGCCGGAGGGGCGGGCGGTGTCTACGAGCAGTACTTC.

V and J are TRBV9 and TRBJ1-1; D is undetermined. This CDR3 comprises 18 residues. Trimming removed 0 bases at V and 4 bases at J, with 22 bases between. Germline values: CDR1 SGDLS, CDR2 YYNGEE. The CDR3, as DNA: TGTGCCAGCAGCGTAGAGCCCCATATCGGGGTAGGTACCACTGAAGCTTTCTTT. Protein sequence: CASSVEPHIGVGTTEAFF.

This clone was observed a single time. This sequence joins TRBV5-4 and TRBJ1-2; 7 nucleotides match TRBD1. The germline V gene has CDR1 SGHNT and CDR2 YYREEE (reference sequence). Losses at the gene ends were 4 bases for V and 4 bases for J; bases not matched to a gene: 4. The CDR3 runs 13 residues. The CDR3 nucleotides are TGTGCCAGCAGCCCCGGGACAGTCTATGGCTACACCTTC. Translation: CASSPGTVYGYTF.

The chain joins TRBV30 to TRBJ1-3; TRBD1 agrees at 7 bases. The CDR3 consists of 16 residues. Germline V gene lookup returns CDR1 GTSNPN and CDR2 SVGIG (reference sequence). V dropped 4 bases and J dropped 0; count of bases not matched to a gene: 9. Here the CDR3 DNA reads TGTGCCTGGATTTACAGGGGAGGCGACTCTGGAAACACCATATATTTT. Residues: CAWIYRGGDSGNTIYF.

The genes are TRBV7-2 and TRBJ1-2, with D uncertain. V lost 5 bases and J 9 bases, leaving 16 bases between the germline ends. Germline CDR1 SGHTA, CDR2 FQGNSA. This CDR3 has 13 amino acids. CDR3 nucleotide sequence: TGTGCCAGCAGCGAGTTCCGTCTGGGCCGCTACACCTTC. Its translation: CASSEFRLGRYTF.

CDR3 DNA: TGTGCCAGCAGTTCACAGCGGGGGCCCCTCACAGATACGCAGTATTTT. Protein sequence: CASSSQRGPLTDTQYF. The chain joins TRBV2 to TRBJ2-3; TRBD2 matches at 8 bases. V lost 5 bases, J lost 2 bases, and 9 bases stayed unmatched. CDR3 length: 16 amino acids. CDR1 and CDR2 from the germline V gene are SNHLY and FYNNEI.

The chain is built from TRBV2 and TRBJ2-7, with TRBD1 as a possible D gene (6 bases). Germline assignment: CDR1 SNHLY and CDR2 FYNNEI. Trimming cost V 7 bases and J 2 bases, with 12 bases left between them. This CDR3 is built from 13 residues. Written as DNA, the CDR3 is TGTGCCAGCAATACGGACAGACCCTACGAGCAGTACTTC. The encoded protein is CASNTDRPYEQYF.

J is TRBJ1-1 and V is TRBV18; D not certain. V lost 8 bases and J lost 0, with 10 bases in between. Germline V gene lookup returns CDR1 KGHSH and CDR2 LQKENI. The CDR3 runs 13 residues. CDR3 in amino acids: CASRPQVNTEAFF. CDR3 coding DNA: TGTGCCAGCAGACCCCAGGTGAACACTGAAGCTTTCTTT.

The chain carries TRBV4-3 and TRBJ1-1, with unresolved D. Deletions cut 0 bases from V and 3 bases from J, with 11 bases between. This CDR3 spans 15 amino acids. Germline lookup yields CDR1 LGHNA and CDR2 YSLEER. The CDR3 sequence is CASSQEVWRDTEAFF. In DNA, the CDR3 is TGCGCCAGCAGCCAAGAGGTCTGGAGGGACACTGAAGCTTTCTTT.

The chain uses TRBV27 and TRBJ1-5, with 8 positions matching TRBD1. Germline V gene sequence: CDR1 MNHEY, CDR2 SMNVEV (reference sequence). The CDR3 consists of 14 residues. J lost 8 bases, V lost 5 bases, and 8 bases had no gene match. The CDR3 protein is CASSPQGEGEPQHF. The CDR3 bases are TGTGCCAGCAGTCCACAGGGGGAAGGAGAGCCCCAGCATTTT.

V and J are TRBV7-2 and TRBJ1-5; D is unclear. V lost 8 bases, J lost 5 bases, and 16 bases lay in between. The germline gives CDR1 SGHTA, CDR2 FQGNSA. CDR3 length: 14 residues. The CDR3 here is CASLTQVPHQPQHF. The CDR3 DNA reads TGTGCCAGCTTAACTCAGGTCCCGCATCAGCCCCAGCATTTT.

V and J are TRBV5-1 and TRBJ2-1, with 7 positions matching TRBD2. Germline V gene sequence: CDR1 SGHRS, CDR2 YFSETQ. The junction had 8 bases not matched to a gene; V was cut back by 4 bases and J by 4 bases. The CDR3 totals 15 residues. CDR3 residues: CASSPSGTQYNEQFF. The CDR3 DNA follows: TGCGCCAGCAGCCCAAGCGGGACTCAGTACAATGAGCAGTTCTTC.

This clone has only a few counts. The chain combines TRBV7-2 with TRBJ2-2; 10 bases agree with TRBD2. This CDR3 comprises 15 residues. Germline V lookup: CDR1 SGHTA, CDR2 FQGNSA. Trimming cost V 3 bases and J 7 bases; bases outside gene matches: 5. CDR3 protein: CASSLELAGVGELFF. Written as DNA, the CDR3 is TGTGCCAGCAGCTTGGAGCTAGCGGGAGTCGGGGAGCTGTTTTTT.

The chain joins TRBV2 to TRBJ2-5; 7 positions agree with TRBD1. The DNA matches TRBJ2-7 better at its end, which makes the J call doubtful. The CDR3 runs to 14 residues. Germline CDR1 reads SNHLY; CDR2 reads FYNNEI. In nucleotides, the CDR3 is TGTGCCAGCACCAACCGGGACAGCTCCTACGAGCAGTACTTC. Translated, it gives CASTNRDSSYEQYF.

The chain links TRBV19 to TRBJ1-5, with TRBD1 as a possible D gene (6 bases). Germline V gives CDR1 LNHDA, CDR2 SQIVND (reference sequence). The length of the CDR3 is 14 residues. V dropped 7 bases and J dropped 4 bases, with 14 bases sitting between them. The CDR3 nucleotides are TGTGCCAGTACCGAAAGGGGGGGGAATCAGCCCCAGCATTTT. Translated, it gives CASTERGGNQPQHF.

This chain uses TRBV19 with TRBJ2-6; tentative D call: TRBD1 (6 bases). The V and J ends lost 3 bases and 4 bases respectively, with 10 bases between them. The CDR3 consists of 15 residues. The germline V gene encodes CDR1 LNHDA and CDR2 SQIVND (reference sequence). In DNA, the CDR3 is TGTGCCAGTAGTATTCAGGGGCTCGGGGCCAACGTCCTGACTTTC. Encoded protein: CASSIQGLGANVLTF.

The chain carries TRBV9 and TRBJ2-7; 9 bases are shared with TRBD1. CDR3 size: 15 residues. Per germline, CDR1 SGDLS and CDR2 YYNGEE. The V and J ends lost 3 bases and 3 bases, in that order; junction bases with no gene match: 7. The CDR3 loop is CASSAEGTGNYEQYF. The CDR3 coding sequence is TGTGCCAGCAGCGCAGAAGGGACAGGGAACTACGAGCAGTACTTC.

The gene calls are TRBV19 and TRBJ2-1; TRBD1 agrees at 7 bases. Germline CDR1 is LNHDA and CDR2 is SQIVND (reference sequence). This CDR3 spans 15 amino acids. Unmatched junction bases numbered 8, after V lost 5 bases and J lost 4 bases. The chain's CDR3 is CASSEGTAPYNEQFF. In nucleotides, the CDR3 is TGTGCCAGTAGTGAAGGGACAGCACCGTACAATGAGCAGTTCTTC. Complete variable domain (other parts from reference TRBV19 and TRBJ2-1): DGGITQSPKYLFRKEGQNVTLSCEQNLNHDAMYWYRQDPGQGLRLIYYSQIVNDFQKGDIAEGYSVSREKKESFPLTVTSAQKNPTAFYLCASSEGTAPYNEQFFGPGTRLTVL.

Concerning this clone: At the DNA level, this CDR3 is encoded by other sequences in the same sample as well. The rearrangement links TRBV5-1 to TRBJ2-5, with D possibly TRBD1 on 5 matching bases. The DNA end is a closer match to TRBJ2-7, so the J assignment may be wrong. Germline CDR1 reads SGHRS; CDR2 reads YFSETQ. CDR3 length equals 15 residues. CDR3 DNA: TGCGCCAGCAGCTTGGATAGGGGTTCCACCTACGAGCAGTACTTC. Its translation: CASSLDRGSTYEQYF.

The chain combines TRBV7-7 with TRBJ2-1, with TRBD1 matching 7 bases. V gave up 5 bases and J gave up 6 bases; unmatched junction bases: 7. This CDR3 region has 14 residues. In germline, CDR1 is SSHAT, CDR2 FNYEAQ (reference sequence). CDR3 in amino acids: CASSPTGDSNEQFF. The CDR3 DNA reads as TGTGCCAGCAGCCCGACCGGGGACAGCAATGAGCAGTTCTTC.

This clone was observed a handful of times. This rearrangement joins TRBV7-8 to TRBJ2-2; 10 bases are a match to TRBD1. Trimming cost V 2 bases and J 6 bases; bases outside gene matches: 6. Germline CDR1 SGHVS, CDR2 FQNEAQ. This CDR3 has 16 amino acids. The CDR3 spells CASSLSGQGGAGELFF. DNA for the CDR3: TGTGCCAGCAGCTTAAGCGGACAGGGGGGAGCCGGGGAGCTGTTTTTT.

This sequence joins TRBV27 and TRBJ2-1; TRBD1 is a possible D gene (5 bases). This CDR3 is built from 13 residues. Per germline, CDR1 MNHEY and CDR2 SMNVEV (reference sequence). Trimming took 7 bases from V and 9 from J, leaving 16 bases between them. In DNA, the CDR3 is TGTGCCAGCAAGACAGTATCGACAGTTGAGCAGTTCTTC. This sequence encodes CASKTVSTVEQFF.

The CDR3 DNA follows: TGTGCCAGTAGTCCTTCGACAGGGGAAGTTTACGAGCAGTACTTC. This codes for CASSPSTGEVYEQYF. The chain carries TRBV19 and TRBJ2-7, with 8 bases aligning to TRBD1. The germline V gene has CDR1 LNHDA and CDR2 SQIVND (reference sequence). V dropped 5 bases and J dropped 4; count of bases not matched to a gene: 10. CDR3 length: 15 residues.

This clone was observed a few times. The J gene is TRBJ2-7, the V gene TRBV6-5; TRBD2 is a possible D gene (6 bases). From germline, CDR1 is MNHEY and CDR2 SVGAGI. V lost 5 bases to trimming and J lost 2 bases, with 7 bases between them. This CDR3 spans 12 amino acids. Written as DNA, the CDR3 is TGTGCCAGCAGTCCGGGGGCCTACGAGCAGTACTTC. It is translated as CASSPGAYEQYF.